Listed here are 15 T cell receptor beta chains from one sample, sequenced in a study of blood T cell repertoires in COVID-19. Sequenced by immunoSEQ multiplex PCR; TCRdb stores in-frame clones only, minus some. Of roughly 300,000 clones listed, approximately 86% are singletons. Sequenced material: PBMCs or T cells enriched from blood (not recorded which). These TCRs come from a woman aged 40 to 55 with acute COVID-19.

CDR3 bases: TGTGCCAGCAGTCCGTCCCGGGACAGGGTGTGGACCAAGAACACTGAAGCTTTCTTT. Translating it yields CASSPSRDRVWTKNTEAFF. This chain links TRBV27 with TRBJ1-1; 9 positions match TRBD1. In germline, CDR1 is MNHEY, CDR2 SMNVEV (reference sequence). Germline trimming cut 5 bases from V and 1 base from J; bases unmatched to any gene: 17. There are 19 residues in the CDR3.

This clone has ten or more counts. The chain joins TRBV5-6 to TRBJ2-7; a possible D gene is TRBD2 (6 bases). CDR1 is SGHDT and CDR2 is YYEEEE in the germline V gene. CDR3 length equals 13 residues. V gave up 0 bases and J gave up 6 bases, with 10 bases separating them. This chain's CDR3 is CASSLAEGSEQYF. CDR3 sequence (DNA): TGTGCCAGCAGCTTGGCGGAGGGCAGCGAGCAGTACTTC.

The rearrangement uses TRBV6-1 and TRBJ1-2; possibly TRBD1 for D (6 bases). Germline values: CDR1 MNHNS, CDR2 SASEGT. This CDR3 is built from 15 residues. V lost 1 base and J 7 bases, leaving 16 bases between the germline ends. CDR3 in amino acids: CASSEGGGALLGYTF. CDR3 DNA sequence: TGTGCCAGCAGTGAAGGGGGGGGCGCATTACTTGGCTACACCTTC.

J is TRBJ2-2 and V is TRBV5-1; D perhaps matches TRBD1 (6 bases). The V and J ends lost 1 base and 3 bases respectively, with 13 bases between them. In germline, CDR1 is SGHRS, CDR2 YFSETQ. This CDR3 is 16 amino acids long. CDR3 DNA sequence: TGCGCCAGCAGCTTGCGGGACACAACTGACACCGGGGAGCTGTTTTTT. This sequence encodes CASSLRDTTDTGELFF.

This clone was picked up one time. This sequence joins TRBV20-1 and TRBJ1-1; no firm D call. V lost 3 bases and J lost 1, with 12 bases in between. Germline V gene sequence: CDR1 DFQATT, CDR2 SNEGSKA (reference sequence). This CDR3 is 14 amino acids long. The chain's CDR3 is CSASKAAANTEAFF. The CDR3 bases are TGCAGTGCTAGTAAGGCAGCGGCGAACACTGAAGCTTTCTTT.

V usage is TRBV28 and J usage is TRBJ1-1, with TRBD1 matching 11 bases. J gave up 4 bases and V 5 bases, and 12 bases lay outside the gene matches. Per germline, CDR1 MDHEN and CDR2 SYDVKM. CDR3 length: 17 residues. CDR3 region: CASSGGGTGGFVTEAFF. The CDR3, as DNA: TGTGCCAGCAGTGGGGGTGGGACAGGGGGGTTCGTCACTGAAGCTTTCTTT.

The chain is built from TRBV7-8 and TRBJ1-4, with D possibly matching TRBD1 (5 bases). Germline CDR1 is SGHVS and CDR2 is FQNEAQ. This CDR3 contains 16 residues. Trimming took off 6 bases at V and 5 bases at J, with 19 bases between the two ends. This chain's CDR3 is CASSPISGWSNEKLFF. The CDR3 DNA reads TGTGCCAGCAGTCCCATTTCAGGGTGGAGCAATGAAAAACTGTTTTTT.

The CDR3 DNA reads TGTGCCAGCAAGAGGGGGCCGGACACCGGGGAGCTGTTTTTT. Residues: CASKRGPDTGELFF. This chain connects TRBV6-4 to TRBJ2-2; TRBD1 aligns across 7 bases. The CDR3 runs 14 residues. J lost 3 bases, V lost 7 bases, and 5 bases had no gene match. Germline CDR1 is MRHNA and CDR2 is SNTAGT.

J is TRBJ2-2 and V is TRBV5-8, with TRBD1 matching 11 bases. Per germline, CDR1 SGHTS and CDR2 YDEGEE. This CDR3 spans 17 amino acids. The trim removed 7 bases at V and 0 bases at J, leaving 8 bases unmatched. CDR3 residues: CASERRTGGTNTGELFF. As DNA, the CDR3 is TGTGCCAGCGAACGCAGGACAGGGGGCACGAACACCGGGGAGCTGTTTTTT.

The rearrangement links TRBV4-1 to TRBJ2-2; TRBD1 agrees at 9 bases. Germline V gives CDR1 MGHRA, CDR2 YSYEKL. V was pared by 0 bases and J by 0 bases, with 5 bases of the junction left unmatched. This CDR3 region has 18 residues. CDR3 coding DNA: TGCGCCAGCAGCCAAGATAGGACAGGGGCGCCGAACACCGGGGAGCTGTTTTTT. Translation gives CASSQDRTGAPNTGELFF.

This clone is a singleton in its sample. Written as DNA, the CDR3 is TGTGCCAGCAGCGTTACCGGGACTAGCTCCTACGAGCAGTACTTC. As protein: CASSVTGTSSYEQYF. The chain has TRBV7-9 and TRBJ2-7; TRBD2 aligns across 8 bases. CDR1 is SEHNR and CDR2 is FQNEAQ in the germline V gene (reference sequence). The CDR3 covers 15 residues. V lost 5 bases and J lost 0; bases outside the gene matches: 6.

The chain carries TRBV5-4 and TRBJ2-7, with D maybe TRBD2 (6 bases). This CDR3 has 14 residues. V lost 4 bases, J lost 0 bases, and 11 bases lay in between. Germline lookup yields CDR1 SGHNT and CDR2 YYREEE (reference sequence). The chain's CDR3 is CASSRSGVSYEQYF. CDR3 bases: TGTGCCAGCAGCCGTAGCGGAGTCTCCTACGAGCAGTACTTC.

The chain employs TRBV5-6 and TRBJ1-1; no reliable D call. V was trimmed by 4 bases and J by 0 bases, leaving 10 bases between them. The germline V gene encodes CDR1 SGHDT and CDR2 YYEEEE. The CDR3 contains 14 residues. This chain's CDR3 is CASSLGRVNTEAFF. The CDR3 DNA follows: TGTGCCAGCAGCCTCGGTCGGGTGAACACTGAAGCTTTCTTT.

The rearrangement uses TRBV2 and TRBJ1-2, with 9 bases fitting TRBD1. The V segment lost 6 bases and the J segment 2 bases; nucleotides outside the gene matches: 7. This CDR3 contains 15 residues. Germline lookup yields CDR1 SNHLY and CDR2 FYNNEI. The CDR3 DNA reads as TGTGCCAGCAGCCCTGGGACAGGGTGGAACTATGGCTACACCTTC. Translating it yields CASSPGTGWNYGYTF.

V is TRBV25-1 and J is TRBJ2-1; D might be TRBD2 (5 bases). This CDR3 spans 14 amino acids. CDR1 is MGHDK, CDR2 SYGVNS, per germline. V was clipped by 4 bases and J by 2 bases, with 9 bases between them. This CDR3 is CASSGYGAYNEQFF. The CDR3 coding sequence is TGTGCCAGCAGTGGGTACGGGGCCTACAATGAGCAGTTCTTC.